Below are 5 T cell receptor beta chains sequenced from a single sample in a study of tumor-infiltrating lymphocytes in primary liver carcinoma. The authors took blood RNA from unsorted whole blood and also extracted germline DNA. With around 490 ng total RNA as template and a constant-region primer, TCR beta cDNA was made. What produced the TCR beta libraries was three nested multiplex PCR rounds using slightly modified ARM-PCR. Both of the initial two PCR rounds ran for about 9 cycles and employed TRBV1-TRBV30 forward primers alongside a C-beta reverse primer. One entry per CDR3 protein results from TCRdb running MiXCR on the multiplex PCR reads. The data hold about 320,000 distinct CDR3 sequences, with 65% observed a single time. The sequenced sample consisted of peripheral blood. These receptor sequences come from a man aged 40-50 years with primary liver carcinoma and hepatitis B virus infection.

Points on this clonotype: One end of the junction is discordant with germline, which a read error may explain. The chain recombines TRBV11-2 with TRBJ2-1, with 10 bases aligning to TRBD2. This CDR3 has 18 residues. Germline V lookup: CDR1 SGHAT, CDR2 FQNNGV. The CDR3 protein is CVSSLDNGRLAGLNEQFF. The CDR3 nucleotides read TGTGTCAGCAGCTTAGATAACGGGAGACTAGCGGGTCTGAATGAGCAGTTCTTC.

The rearrangement joins TRBV29-1 to TRBJ2-3; 8 nucleotides agree with TRBD2. The CDR3 covers 13 residues. Germline CDR1 SQVTM, CDR2 ANQGSEA. CDR3 residues: CIAGGGDTDTQYF. Here the CDR3 DNA reads TGCATCGCGGGGGGAGGGGACACAGATACGCAGTATTTT.

This clonotype was counted at least ten times. The V call is TRBV29-1, the J call TRBJ1-5; 7 bases line up with TRBD1. Trimming removed 6 bases from V and 8 bases from J; junction bases left unmatched: 7. Germline V gives CDR1 SQVTM, CDR2 ANQGSEA. The CDR3 contains 12 residues. CDR3 DNA sequence: TGCAGCGTCCGATACAGGGGTGAGCCCCAGCATTTT. Protein sequence: CSVRYRGEPQHF.

The gene calls are TRBV5-4 and TRBJ2-2; TRBD2 aligns across 8 bases. This CDR3 spans 16 amino acids. Germline V gives CDR1 SGHNT, CDR2 YYREEE (reference sequence). Losses at the gene ends were 3 bases for V and 0 bases for J; bases not matched to a gene: 4. CDR3 nucleotides: TGTGCCAGCAGCTGGGATAGCGGGACGAACACCGGGGAGCTGTTTTTT. Protein sequence: CASSWDSGTNTGELFF.

This clonotype came up a few times. One end of the junction is discordant with germline, which a read error may explain. J is TRBJ1-4 and V is TRBV10-3; 9 positions match TRBD1. The CDR3 covers 15 residues. Germline loops: CDR1 ENHRY, CDR2 SYGVKD. The CDR3 is CVISEFGQGNEKLFF. The DNA of the CDR3 is TGTGTCATCAGTGAATTTGGACAGGGGAATGAAAAACTGTTTTTT.